The table lists the clone carrying this TCR beta chain with many counts. Its antigen remains unknown. Both iRepertoire HTBI primers and Arm-PCR of CDR3 regions were used to build the TCR beta libraries. TCRdb re-called the multiplex PCR reads with MiXCR, one entry per CDR3 protein. Of roughly 500,000 distinct CDR3 sequences listed, 12% are singletons. This specimen belongs to a study of regulatory T cells in long-lasting Graves disease. Broader study findings: Persistent disease favored TRBV28, TRBJ1-2 and TRBJ2-5.

Time point defined: newly diagnosed GD, antithyroid drugs for less than 3 months. PBMCs were the source of the RNA used for TCR sequencing. Looked up from germline, CDR1 is DFQATT and CDR2 is SNEGSKA (reference sequence). Trimming removed 0 bases at V and 0 bases at J, with 12 bases between. The CDR3 extends over 15 amino acids. These data were likewise used in another study, on T cells in Graves' hyperthyroidism and ophthalmopathy. In that study: Pregnant or lactating patients were excluded, as were those with uncontrolled infection or other autoimmune disease. First-round RT-PCR with HTBI primers amplified the TCR CDR3 region. In validation, the model predicted ophthalmopathy. These predictions came a median roughly 6.5 months before onset.

This TCR was sampled from a young woman with Graves disease. The sequenced sample was peripheral blood mononuclear cells (PBMCs), obtained at new diagnosis, from a patient treated with antithyroid drugs. The chain couples TRBV20-1 to TRBJ2-7; D might be TRBD2 (6 bases). CDR3 sequence reads: CSARDGGTASYEQYF. The CDR3 DNA reads as TGCAGTGCTAGAGATGGCGGGACGGCCTCCTACGAGCAGTACTTC.